The present T cell receptor beta chain was sequenced within a study of T cell responses to AZD1222 COVID-19 vaccine. Study-wide results and limits: The peak T cell response came first, and repertoires were sampled only after it. Possibly, clonal diversity was underestimated; donors were largely white British and included more females. Spike-specific TCR breadth and depth both grew after two AZD1222 doses. Dominant CD4 TCR responses targeted spike regions 160-218 and 743-854.

As for this clone: The antigen is not known.

Data came from immunoSEQ multiplex PCR; TCRdb stores just in-frame clones and leaves some out. The table lists roughly 130,000 clones, over 85% of them singletons. In germline, CDR1 is LGHNA, CDR2 YSLEER. The CDR3 length is 15 residues. V shed 0 bases and J shed 6 bases, with 11 bases lying between them. This clonotype originated in an adult in good health. The chain combines TRBV4-3 with TRBJ1-4; D ambiguous. This specimen consisted of peripheral blood, obtained on day 0 of AZD1222 vaccination. This CDR3 reads CASSQDADGYEKLFF. CDR3 nucleotide sequence: TGCGCCAGCAGCCAAGATGCGGACGGCTATGAAAAACTGTTTTTT.